Below are 19 T cell receptor beta chains sequenced from a single sample in a study of T-cell memory formation after mild COVID-19. One entry per CDR3 protein results from TCRdb running MiXCR on the 5' RACE reads. The repertoire includes around 300,000 distinct CDR3 sequences, approximately 19% of them detected once, and more than 20% sits in the top ten. Sequencing was performed on PBMCs or a T cell subset sorted from them (not recorded which). These TCRs come from a man aged 18 to 29 who had mild COVID-19 (a few samples of this study predate the infection). Cell type and time point are not known.

This chain joins TRBV20-1 and TRBJ1-6; D possibly corresponds to TRBD1 (6 bases). Germline CDR1 is DFQATT and CDR2 is SNEGSKA (reference sequence). Between the trimmed V and J ends, which lost 0 bases and 9 bases, there was a span of 12 bases. CDR3 length: 14 residues. CDR3 sequence (DNA): TGCAGTGCTAGAGATTTACGGGGGGCTTCACCCCTCCACTTT. Encoded protein: CSARDLRGASPLHF.

This clonotype was recorded a few times. The chain joins TRBV20-1 to TRBJ2-7; D not certain. The CDR3 runs 12 residues. The germline CDR1 and CDR2 sequences are DFQATT and SNEGSKA (reference sequence). The CDR3: CSASGTSYEQYF. DNA of the CDR3: TGCAGCGCCAGTGGCACATCCTACGAGCAGTACTTC.

This clonotype was detected only a few times. This chain joins TRBV20-1 and TRBJ2-7, with TRBD1 matching over 7 bases. The CDR3 runs to 12 residues. The V segment lost 3 bases and the J segment 2 bases; nucleotides outside the gene matches: 1. Germline CDR1 and CDR2: DFQATT and SNEGSKA (reference sequence). The CDR3 loop reads CSARTGTYEQYF. CDR3 sequence (DNA): TGCAGTGCTAGGACAGGGACCTACGAGCAGTACTTC.

This sequence joins TRBV6-1 and TRBJ2-7, with 10 nucleotides matching TRBD1. Germline V gene sequence: CDR1 MNHNS, CDR2 SASEGT. With V trimmed by 6 bases and J by 3 bases, 11 bases remained unmatched. The CDR3 is 16 amino acids. In nucleotides, the CDR3 is TGTGCCAGCAGAACCCCAGTAGGACAGGGGGTCTACGAGCAGTACTTC. Its protein product is CASRTPVGQGVYEQYF.

This clonotype was seen a few times. This chain uses TRBV6-5 with TRBJ1-2, with D uncertain. Trimming cost V 0 bases and J 8 bases, with 10 bases left between them. Germline assignment: CDR1 MNHEY and CDR2 SVGAGI. The CDR3 sequence is 13 residues long. Here the CDR3 reads CASSYSIQMGYTF. The CDR3 region has the DNA TGTGCCAGCAGTTACTCGATACAGATGGGCTACACCTTC.

The chain employs TRBV11-2 and TRBJ2-1; no reliable D call. This CDR3 spans 12 amino acids. Germline CDR1 reads SGHAT; CDR2 reads FQNNGV. The V end lost 2 bases, the J end lost 3 bases, and 2 bases lay between the germline ends. This CDR3 reads CASSLIYNEQFF. CDR3 in DNA: TGTGCCAGCAGCTTAATCTACAATGAGCAGTTCTTC.

The sample holds a few counts of this clonotype. This sequence joins TRBV5-8 and TRBJ2-7, with D possibly matching TRBD2 (5 bases). Germline V CDR1 and CDR2: SGHTS, YDEGEE. V dropped 6 bases and J dropped 0 bases, with 19 bases sitting between them. This CDR3 is built from 16 residues. This chain's CDR3 is CASIVGPGIDSYEQYF. As DNA, the CDR3 is TGTGCCAGCATTGTCGGTCCCGGGATTGACTCCTACGAGCAGTACTTC. The entire variable domain, with the rest obtained from reference TRBV5-8 and TRBJ2-7, is as follows: EAGVTQSPTHLIKTRGQQATLRCSPISGHTSVYWYQQALGLGLQFLLWYDEGEERNRGNFPPRFSGRQFPNYSSELNVNALELEDSALYLCASIVGPGIDSYEQYFGPGTRLTVT.

This clonotype has more than one count but fewer than ten. CDR3 loop: CASSLVAVENEQFF. The DNA for the CDR3 is TGCGCCAGCAGCTTGGTTGCGGTTGAGAATGAGCAGTTCTTC. The chain uses TRBV5-1 and TRBJ2-1; no reliable D call. The V gene's germline CDR1 is SGHRS and CDR2 YFSETQ. The CDR3 is made up of 14 amino acids. V was clipped by 0 bases and J by 7 bases, with 11 bases between them.

The table lists this clonotype with many counts. J is TRBJ2-2 and V is TRBV7-8; TRBD1 or TRBD2 may be the D gene (5 bases each). CDR3 size: 17 residues. Trimming pared 6 bases from V and 0 bases from J, leaving 17 bases between. CDR1 and CDR2 from the germline V gene are SGHVS and FQNEAQ. CDR3 sequence reads: CASRSVIWGTNTGELFF. The CDR3 DNA reads as TGTGCCAGCAGGTCCGTGATATGGGGGACGAACACCGGGGAGCTGTTTTTT.

This clonotype was observed a handful of times. The rearrangement uses TRBV4-2 and TRBJ2-5, with 7 bases fitting TRBD2. Germline V lookup: CDR1 LGHNA, CDR2 YNFKEQ. V trimming: 4 bases; J trimming: 3 bases; junction bases outside the gene matches: 5. CDR3 length equals 14 residues. CDR3 protein: CASSPGRGEETQYF. In DNA form, the CDR3 reads TGTGCCAGCAGCCCCGGACGGGGGGAAGAGACCCAGTACTTC.

This rearrangement joins TRBV11-2 to TRBJ2-7; 7 bases map to TRBD2. The V and J ends lost 6 bases and 3 bases, in that order; junction bases with no gene match: 8. The CDR3 extends over 14 amino acids. CDR1 SGHAT and CDR2 FQNNGV come from the germline V gene. This CDR3 reads CASSPPGGDYEQYF. CDR3 in DNA: TGTGCCAGCAGTCCCCCTGGGGGGGACTACGAGCAGTACTTC.

This clonotype occurred a few times. The chain has TRBV29-1 and TRBJ2-1, with unresolved D. This CDR3 has 16 amino acids. Germline CDR1 is SQVTM and CDR2 is ANQGSEA. V lost 3 bases to trimming and J lost 4 bases, with 19 bases between them. CDR3 nucleotide sequence: TGCAGCGTTGACAGATTGGACGCAAAATTTTACAATGAGCAGTTCTTC. Encoded protein: CSVDRLDAKFYNEQFF.

There are a few counts of this clonotype. One end of the junction does not line up with germline, which may come from a read error. This rearrangement joins TRBV3-1 to TRBJ1-2; D gene uncertain. The CDR3 is 16 amino acids. Germline values: CDR1 LGHDT, CDR2 YNNKEL (reference sequence). Here the CDR3 reads CASSEDPPGFNYGYTF. The CDR3 DNA follows: TGTGCCAGCAGCGAAGACCCGCCGGGATTTAACTATGGCTACACCTTC. The complete variable domain, with remaining parts taken from reference TRBV3-1 and TRBJ1-2, reads DTAVSQTPKYLVTQMGNDKSIKCEQNLGHDTMYWYKQDSKKFLKIMFSYNNKELIINETVPNRFSPKSPDKAHLNLHINSLELGDSAVYFCASSEDPPGFNYGYTFGSGTRLTVV.

This clonotype showed up many times. The chain has TRBV12-3 or TRBV12-4 and TRBJ2-7, with 7 bases aligning to TRBD2. V lost 1 base, J lost 3 bases, and 6 bases stayed unmatched. This CDR3 is built from 15 residues. The CDR3 here is CASSLGASGFYEQYV. CDR3 nucleotide sequence: TGTGCCAGCAGTTTAGGGGCTAGCGGATTCTACGAGCAGTACGTC.

The chain joins TRBV28 to TRBJ2-2; no clear D. The V end lost 10 bases, the J end lost 4 bases, and 13 bases lay between the germline ends. Per the germline V gene, CDR1 is MDHEN and CDR2 is SYDVKM. The CDR3 extends over 13 amino acids. For the CDR3, the DNA is TGTGCCACCCGGGTCCGGCGCACCGGGGAGCTGTTTTTT. It is translated as CATRVRRTGELFF.

This clonotype was counted a few times. The V call is TRBV7-2, the J call TRBJ2-3; a weak D match, TRBD1 (5 bases). This CDR3 has 16 amino acids. CDR1 is SGHTA, CDR2 FQGNSA, per germline. With 6 bases removed from V and 4 bases from J, the gap between germline ends came to 20 bases. CDR3 in DNA: TGTGCCAGCAGGAACCAGGAAGGGGTCGTCCCAGATACGCAGTATTTT. It codes for CASRNQEGVVPDTQYF.

This clonotype showed up just a few times. The rearrangement links TRBV7-3 to TRBJ2-2; D remains ambiguous. The germline V gene encodes CDR1 SGHTA and CDR2 FQGTGA. The CDR3 covers 14 residues. V lost 5 bases and J lost 3, with 10 bases in between. The CDR3 DNA follows: TGTGCCAGCAGCCGTAGACGCGACACCGGGGAGCTGTTTTTT. Its translation is CASSRRRDTGELFF. The full variable domain, with the rest looked up from reference TRBV7-3 and TRBJ2-2, is GAGVSQTPSNKVTEKGKYVELRCDPISGHTALYWYRQSLGQGPEFLIYFQGTGAADDSGLPNDRFFAVRPEGSVSTLKIQRTERGDSAVYLCASSRRRDTGELFFGEGSRLTVL.

This clonotype was detected only a few times. In nucleotides, the CDR3 is TGTGCCAGCAGCGCCGGGACGGTGGCCTACGAGCAGTACTTC. Residues: CASSAGTVAYEQYF. The gene calls are TRBV9 and TRBJ2-7, with D perhaps matching TRBD1 or TRBD2 (5 bases each). Germline V gene lookup returns CDR1 SGDLS and CDR2 YYNGEE. CDR3 length: 14 residues. Deletions cut 3 bases from V and 2 bases from J, with 12 bases between.

This clonotype came up a few times. This chain connects TRBV9 to TRBJ2-7; D remains unclear. Germline V gene data show CDR1 as SGDLS and CDR2 as YYNGEE. The germline V and J ends were trimmed by 3 bases and 3 bases, with 16 bases remaining between them. The CDR3 loop spans 15 amino acids. The CDR3 DNA follows: TGTGCCAGCAGCGAGCAGCCACAACCTCTCTACGAGCAGTACTTC. Translation: CASSEQPQPLYEQYF.